This TCR beta chain is from a study of vaccination and CD4 T cells after COVID-19. Study details: Typically, post-vaccine samples were obtained a median approximately 75 days after dose two, within a range of 14 to 241.

A few counts support this clonotype. As yet, its antigen is unknown. The sample's treatment: roughly ten-day PBMC culture with coronavirus spike peptide pools or control peptides (ViraFEST assay). The CDR3 loop spans 15 amino acids. V was cut by 5 bases and J by 0 bases, with 13 bases left in between. From germline, CDR1 is MNHNS and CDR2 SASEGT. CD4+ T cells that had been cultured provided DNA sequenced with the Oncomine TCR Beta short-read assay. Researchers extracted genomic DNA from CD4+ T cells that had been cultured. TCRdb itself ran the PCR reads through MiXCR, one entry per CDR3 protein. This table has around 3,900 distinct CDR3 sequences, about 43% appearing once.

This chain uses TRBV6-1 with TRBJ1-1; TRBD1 might be the D (5 bases). The sequenced sample consisted of CD4+ T cells from blood, cultured in vitro. The clonotype originates from a human donor who had recovered from COVID-19. The DNA for the CDR3 is TGTGCCAGCAGTCGGGAGACAGCTTTGAACACTGAAGCTTTCTTT. Translating gives CASSRETALNTEAFF.